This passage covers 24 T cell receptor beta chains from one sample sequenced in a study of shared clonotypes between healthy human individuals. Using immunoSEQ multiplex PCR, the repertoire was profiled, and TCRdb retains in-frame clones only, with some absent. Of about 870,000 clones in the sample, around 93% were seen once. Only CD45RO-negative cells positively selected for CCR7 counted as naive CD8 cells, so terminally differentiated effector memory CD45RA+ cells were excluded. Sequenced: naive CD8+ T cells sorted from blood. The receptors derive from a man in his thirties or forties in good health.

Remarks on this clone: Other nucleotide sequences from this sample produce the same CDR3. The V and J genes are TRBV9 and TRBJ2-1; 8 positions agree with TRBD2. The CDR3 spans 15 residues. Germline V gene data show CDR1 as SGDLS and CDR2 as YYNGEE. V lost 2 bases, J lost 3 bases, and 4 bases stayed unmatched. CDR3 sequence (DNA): TGTGCCAGCAGCGTTACTAGCGGAGTCTACAATGAGCAGTTCTTC. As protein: CASSVTSGVYNEQFF.

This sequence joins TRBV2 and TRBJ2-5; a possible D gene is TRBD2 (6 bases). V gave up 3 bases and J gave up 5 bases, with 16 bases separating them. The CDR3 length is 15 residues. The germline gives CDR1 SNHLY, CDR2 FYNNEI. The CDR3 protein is CASSEVGGSMETQYF. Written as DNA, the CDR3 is TGTGCCAGCAGTGAGGTGGGAGGATCGATGGAGACCCAGTACTTC.

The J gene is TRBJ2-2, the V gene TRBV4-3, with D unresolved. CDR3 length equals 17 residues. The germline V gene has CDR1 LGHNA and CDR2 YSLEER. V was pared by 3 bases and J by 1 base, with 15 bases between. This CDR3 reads CASSHMVRTVNTGELFF. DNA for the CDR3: TGCGCCAGCAGCCACATGGTCAGGACGGTGAACACCGGGGAGCTGTTTTTT.

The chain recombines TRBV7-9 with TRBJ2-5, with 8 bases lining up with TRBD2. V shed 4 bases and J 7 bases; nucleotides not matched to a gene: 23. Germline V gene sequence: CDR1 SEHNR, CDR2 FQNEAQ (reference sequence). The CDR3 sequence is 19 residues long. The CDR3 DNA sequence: TGTGCCAGCAGCTCTAGACTAGCGCAAAGCGTTTTTAAGGGCGCGACCCAGTACTTC. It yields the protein CASSSRLAQSVFKGATQYF. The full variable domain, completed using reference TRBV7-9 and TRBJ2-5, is DTGVSQNPRHKITKRGQNVTFRCDPISEHNRLYWYRQTLGQGPEFLTYFQNEAQLEKSRLLSDRFSAERPKGSFSTLEIQRTEQGDSAMYLCASSSRLAQSVFKGATQYFGPGTRLLVL.

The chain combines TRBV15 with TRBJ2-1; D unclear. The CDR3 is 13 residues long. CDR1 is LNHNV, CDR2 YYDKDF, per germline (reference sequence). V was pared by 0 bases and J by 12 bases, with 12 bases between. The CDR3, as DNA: TGTGCCACCAGCAGAGAAAGCCACGACTCGCAGTTCTTC. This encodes CATSRESHDSQFF.

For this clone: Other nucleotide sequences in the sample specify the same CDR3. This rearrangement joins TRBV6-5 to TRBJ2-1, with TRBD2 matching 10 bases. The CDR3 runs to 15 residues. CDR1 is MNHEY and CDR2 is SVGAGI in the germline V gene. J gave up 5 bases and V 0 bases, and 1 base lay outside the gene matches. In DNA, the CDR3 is TGTGCCAGCAGTTACTCCACTAGCGGGAACAATGAGCAGTTCTTC. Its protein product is CASSYSTSGNNEQFF.

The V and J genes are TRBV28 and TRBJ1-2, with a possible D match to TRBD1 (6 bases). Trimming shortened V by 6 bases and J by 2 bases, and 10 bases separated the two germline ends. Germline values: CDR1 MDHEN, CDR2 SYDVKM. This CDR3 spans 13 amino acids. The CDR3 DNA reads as TGTGCCAGCAGGGACAGAGAAAACTATGGCTACACCTTC. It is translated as CASRDRENYGYTF.

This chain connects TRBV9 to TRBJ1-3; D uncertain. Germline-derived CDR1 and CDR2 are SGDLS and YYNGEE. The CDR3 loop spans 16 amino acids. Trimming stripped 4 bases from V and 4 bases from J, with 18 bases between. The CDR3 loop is CASSPTPGVSGNTIYF. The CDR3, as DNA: TGTGCCAGCAGCCCTACACCAGGTGTAAGCGGAAACACCATATATTTT.

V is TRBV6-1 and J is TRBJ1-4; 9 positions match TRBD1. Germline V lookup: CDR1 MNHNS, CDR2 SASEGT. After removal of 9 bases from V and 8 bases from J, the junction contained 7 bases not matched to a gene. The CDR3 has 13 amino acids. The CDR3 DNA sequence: TGTGCCAGTCTGGGACAGGGAGAGGAAAAACTGTTTTTT. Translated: CASLGQGEEKLFF.

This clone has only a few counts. The CDR3 spells CASRDTAYEQYF. The CDR3 nucleotides are TGTGCCAGCCGGGACACCGCCTACGAGCAGTACTTC. The chain couples TRBV27 to TRBJ2-7, with D possibly matching TRBD1 (6 bases). The CDR3 loop spans 12 amino acids. V dropped 8 bases and J dropped 2 bases, with 10 bases sitting between them. Germline CDR1 and CDR2: MNHEY and SMNVEV (reference sequence).

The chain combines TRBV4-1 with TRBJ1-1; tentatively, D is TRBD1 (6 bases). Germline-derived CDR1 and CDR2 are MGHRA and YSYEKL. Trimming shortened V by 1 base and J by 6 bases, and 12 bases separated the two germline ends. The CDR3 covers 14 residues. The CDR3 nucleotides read TGCGCCAGCAGCCAAGTCCCACACAGGGCTGAAGCTTTCTTT. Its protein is CASSQVPHRAEAFF.

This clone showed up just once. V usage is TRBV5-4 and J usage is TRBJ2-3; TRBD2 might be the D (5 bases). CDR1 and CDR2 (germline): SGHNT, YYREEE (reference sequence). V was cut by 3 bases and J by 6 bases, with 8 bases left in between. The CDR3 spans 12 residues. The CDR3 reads CASSSPGDTQYF. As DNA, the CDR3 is TGTGCCAGCAGCTCACCGGGGGATACGCAGTATTTT.

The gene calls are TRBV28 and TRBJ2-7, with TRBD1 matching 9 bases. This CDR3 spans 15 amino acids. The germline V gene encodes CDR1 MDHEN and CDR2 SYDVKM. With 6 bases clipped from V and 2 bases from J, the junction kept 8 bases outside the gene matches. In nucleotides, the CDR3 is TGTGCCAGCAGCCGACCGGACAGGGGAACCTACGAGCAGTACTTC. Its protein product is CASSRPDRGTYEQYF.

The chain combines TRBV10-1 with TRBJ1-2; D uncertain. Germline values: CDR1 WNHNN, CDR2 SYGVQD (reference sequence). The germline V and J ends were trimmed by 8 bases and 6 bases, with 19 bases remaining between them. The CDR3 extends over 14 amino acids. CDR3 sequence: CASLKLRDKDGYTF. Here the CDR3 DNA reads TGCGCCAGCCTGAAACTTCGGGATAAGGATGGCTACACCTTC.

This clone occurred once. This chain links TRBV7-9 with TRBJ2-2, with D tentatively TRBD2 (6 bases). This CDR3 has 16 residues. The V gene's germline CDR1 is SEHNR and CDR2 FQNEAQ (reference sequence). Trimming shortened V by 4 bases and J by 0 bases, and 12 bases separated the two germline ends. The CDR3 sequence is CASSYTGTANTGELFF. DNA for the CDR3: TGTGCCAGCAGCTACACCGGGACTGCGAACACCGGGGAGCTGTTTTTT.

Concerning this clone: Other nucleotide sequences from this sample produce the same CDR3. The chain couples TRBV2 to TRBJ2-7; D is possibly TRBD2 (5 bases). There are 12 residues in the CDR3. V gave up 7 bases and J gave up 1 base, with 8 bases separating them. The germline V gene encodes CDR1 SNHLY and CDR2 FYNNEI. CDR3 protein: CASTGGSYEQYF. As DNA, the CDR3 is TGTGCCAGCACCGGCGGGTCCTACGAGCAGTACTTC.

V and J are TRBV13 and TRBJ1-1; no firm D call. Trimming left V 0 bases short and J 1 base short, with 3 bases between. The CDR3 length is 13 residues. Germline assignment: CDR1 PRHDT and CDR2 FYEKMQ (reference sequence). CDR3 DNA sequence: TGTGCCAGCAGCTTAGGGGCGAACACTGAAGCTTTCTTT. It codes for CASSLGANTEAFF.

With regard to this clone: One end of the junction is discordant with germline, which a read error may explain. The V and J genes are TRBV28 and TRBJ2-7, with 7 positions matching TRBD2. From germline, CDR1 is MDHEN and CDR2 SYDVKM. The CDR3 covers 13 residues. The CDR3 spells CASSYGTTYAQYF. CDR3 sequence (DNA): TGTGCCAGCAGTTACGGGACTACTTACGCGCAGTACTTC.

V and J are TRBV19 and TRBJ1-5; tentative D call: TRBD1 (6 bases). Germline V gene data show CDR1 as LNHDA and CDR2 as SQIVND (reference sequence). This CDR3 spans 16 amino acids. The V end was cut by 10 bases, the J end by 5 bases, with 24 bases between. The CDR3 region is CATLVYAGATDQPQHF. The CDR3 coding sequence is TGTGCCACCCTAGTATACGCGGGGGCCACTGATCAGCCCCAGCATTTT.

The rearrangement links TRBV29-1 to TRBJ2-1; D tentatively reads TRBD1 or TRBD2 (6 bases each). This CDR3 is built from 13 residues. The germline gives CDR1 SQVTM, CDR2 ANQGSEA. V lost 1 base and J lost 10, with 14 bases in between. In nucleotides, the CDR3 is TGCAGCGTTGAAGTAAGACAAGGGGGGGAGCAGTTCTTC. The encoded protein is CSVEVRQGGEQFF.

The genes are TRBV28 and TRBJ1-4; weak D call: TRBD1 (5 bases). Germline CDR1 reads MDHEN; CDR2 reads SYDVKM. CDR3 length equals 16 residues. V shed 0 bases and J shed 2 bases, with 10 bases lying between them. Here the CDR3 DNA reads TGTGCCAGCAGTTTATGGCAGGGATTGACTAATGAAAAACTGTTTTTT. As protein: CASSLWQGLTNEKLFF.

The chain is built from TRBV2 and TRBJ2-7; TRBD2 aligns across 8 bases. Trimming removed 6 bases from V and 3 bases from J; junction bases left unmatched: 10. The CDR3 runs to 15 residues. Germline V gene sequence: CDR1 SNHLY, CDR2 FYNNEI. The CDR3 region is CASRDELGLDYEQYF. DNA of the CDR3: TGTGCCAGCAGGGACGAATTGGGACTAGACTACGAGCAGTACTTC.

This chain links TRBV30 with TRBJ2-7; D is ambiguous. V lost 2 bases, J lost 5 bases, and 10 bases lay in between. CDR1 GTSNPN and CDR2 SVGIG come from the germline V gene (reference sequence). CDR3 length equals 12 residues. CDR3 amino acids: CAWSSGVDEQYF. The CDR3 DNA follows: TGTGCCTGGAGTTCTGGGGTGGACGAGCAGTACTTC.

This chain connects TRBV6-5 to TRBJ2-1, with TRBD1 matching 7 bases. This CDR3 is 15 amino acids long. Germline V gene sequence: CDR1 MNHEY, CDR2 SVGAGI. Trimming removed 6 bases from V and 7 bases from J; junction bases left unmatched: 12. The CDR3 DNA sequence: TGTGCCAGCAGCCGCCAGGGACAGATCGCTAATGAGCAGTTCTTC. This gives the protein CASSRQGQIANEQFF.